Each of the 18 T cell receptor beta chains below was sequenced from the same sample in a study of CD8 T cells in ankylosing spondylitis. TCRdb reanalysed the 5' RACE reads using MiXCR and keeps one entry per CDR3 protein. The sample has around 120,000 distinct CDR3 sequences; under 30% are singletons. Sequencing input: synovial fluid, either unsorted or a sorted T cell fraction (not recorded which). These receptor sequences come from a male donor with ankylosing spondylitis.

J is TRBJ2-1 and V is TRBV20-1, with 7 bases identical to TRBD2. From germline, CDR1 is DFQATT and CDR2 SNEGSKA (reference sequence). The junction had 8 bases not matched to a gene; V was cut back by 4 bases and J by 2 bases. This CDR3 has 15 amino acids. DNA for the CDR3: TGCAGTGCTATGCCAGCGGGACCGGCCTACAATGAGCAGTTCTTC. As protein: CSAMPAGPAYNEQFF.

The V call is TRBV20-1, the J call TRBJ2-3; a weak D match, TRBD1 (5 bases). From germline, CDR1 is DFQATT and CDR2 SNEGSKA (reference sequence). The CDR3 contains 14 residues. Trimming shortened V by 5 bases and J by 1 base, and 13 bases separated the two germline ends. CDR3 sequence reads: CSALVQGRTDTQYF. The CDR3 coding sequence is TGCAGTGCTCTGGTTCAGGGCCGCACAGATACGCAGTATTTT.

This clonotype was observed a few times. V is TRBV5-1 and J is TRBJ2-5; D gene unclear. V lost 3 bases to trimming and J lost 5 bases, with 8 bases between them. Germline CDR1 and CDR2: SGHRS and YFSETQ. The CDR3 has 12 amino acids. CDR3 sequence: CASSSLGETQYF. CDR3 in DNA: TGCGCCAGCAGCTCTCTTGGGGAGACCCAGTACTTC.

The CDR3 bases are TGTGCCAGCAGGAGAGACAGCAACAACTACGAGCAGTACTTC. Amino acids: CASRRDSNNYEQYF. This chain connects TRBV12-3 or TRBV12-4 to TRBJ2-7, with D possibly being TRBD1 (5 bases). The CDR3 totals 14 residues. V was clipped by 6 bases and J by 3 bases, with 15 bases between them.

The V and J genes are TRBV11-1 and TRBJ2-7, with unresolved D. The CDR3 loop spans 13 amino acids. Germline V CDR1 and CDR2: SGHAT, FQDESV (reference sequence). Trimming took off 2 bases at V and 1 base at J, with 6 bases between the two ends. The DNA for the CDR3 is TGTGCCAGCAGCTTATCGACTTCCTACGAGCAGTACGTC. It specifies CASSLSTSYEQYV.

The V gene is TRBV30, the J gene TRBJ1-3; D is unclear. With 5 bases removed from V and 0 bases from J, the gap between germline ends came to 5 bases. The CDR3 has 12 amino acids. Germline-derived CDR1 and CDR2 are GTSNPN and SVGIG (reference sequence). The CDR3 protein is CAWLISGNTIYF. The CDR3 DNA is TGTGCCTGGTTGATCTCTGGAAACACCATATATTTT.

This chain connects TRBV19 to TRBJ2-5, with unresolved D. Trimming shortened V by 0 bases and J by 4 bases, and 9 bases separated the two germline ends. Germline V lookup: CDR1 LNHDA, CDR2 SQIVND (reference sequence). CDR3 length: 14 residues. CDR3 DNA sequence: TGTGCCAGTAGTATAGACGGTCGAGGAGAGACCCAGTACTTC. Its protein product is CASSIDGRGETQYF.

This rearrangement joins TRBV12-3 or TRBV12-4 to TRBJ1-6; the D is unclear. CDR3 length equals 11 residues. V lost 6 bases, J lost 12 bases, and 9 bases lay in between. The CDR3 sequence: CASSIQGPLHF. The CDR3 nucleotides read TGTGCCAGCAGCATCCAAGGACCCCTCCACTTT.

This sequence joins TRBV6-5 and TRBJ2-2; D is unclear. The CDR3 loop spans 14 amino acids. V was shortened by 0 bases and J by 4 bases, with 6 bases between the two germline ends. Germline CDR1 reads MNHEY; CDR2 reads SVGAGI. The CDR3 region is CASSYSWGTGELFF. The CDR3 DNA reads as TGTGCCAGCAGTTACTCGTGGGGCACCGGGGAGCTGTTTTTT.

The rearrangement uses TRBV7-2 and TRBJ2-1; D gene uncertain. Looked up from germline, CDR1 is SGHTA and CDR2 is FQGNSA. The V gene lost 5 bases and the J gene lost 4 bases, with 15 bases spanning the gap. This CDR3 is 15 amino acids long. CDR3 protein: CASSVGSSKYNEQFF. For the CDR3, the DNA is TGTGCCAGCAGCGTGGGAAGTAGCAAATACAATGAGCAGTTCTTC.

There are many counts of this clonotype. V and J are TRBV5-1 and TRBJ1-2; 7 bases fit TRBD1. The J segment lost 5 bases and the V segment lost 4 bases, leaving 11 bases of the junction unmatched. Germline CDR1 reads SGHRS; CDR2 reads YFSETQ. CDR3 length: 15 residues. CDR3 bases: TGCGCCAGCAGCAGTGAACCCGGGACAGCTTATGGCTACACCTTC. It specifies CASSSEPGTAYGYTF.

The chain has TRBV5-1 and TRBJ1-6; TRBD1 matches at 7 bases. CDR1 and CDR2 (germline): SGHRS, YFSETQ. The CDR3 contains 16 residues. J lost 4 bases, V lost 3 bases, and 7 bases had no gene match. The CDR3 DNA reads TGCGCCAGCAGCTCCCAGGGGGGAGGTTATAATTCACCCCTCCACTTT. As protein: CASSSQGGGYNSPLHF.

This clonotype was detected a few times. The genes are TRBV5-1 and TRBJ2-1; D remains unclear. V lost 0 bases, J lost 4 bases, and 11 bases lay in between. The germline CDR1 and CDR2 sequences are SGHRS and YFSETQ. The CDR3 is 15 residues long. The CDR3 region is CASSLERAVYNEQFF. In DNA, the CDR3 is TGCGCCAGCAGCTTGGAAAGGGCCGTATACAATGAGCAGTTCTTC.

This clonotype was counted only a few times. The chain uses TRBV4-2 and TRBJ2-3; the D is unclear. Trimming took off 1 base at V and 4 bases at J, with 6 bases between the two ends. Germline CDR1 is LGHNA and CDR2 is YNFKEQ. This CDR3 is built from 13 residues. The CDR3 sequence: CASSQVGSDTQYF. The CDR3, as DNA: TGTGCCAGCAGCCAAGTAGGTTCAGATACGCAGTATTTT.

This clonotype has ten or more counts. V usage is TRBV20-1 and J usage is TRBJ2-3; D might be TRBD1 or TRBD2, each matching 6 bases. There are 14 residues in the CDR3. Trimming took 3 bases from V and 2 from J, leaving 12 bases between them. Per the germline V gene, CDR1 is DFQATT and CDR2 is SNEGSKA (reference sequence). The DNA for the CDR3 is TGCAGTGCTAGGGGGGGCGGCACCACAGATACGCAGTATTTT. Protein sequence: CSARGGGTTDTQYF.

This clonotype was observed a handful of times. The V and J genes are TRBV3-1 and TRBJ1-2; the D is unclear. The CDR3 spans 12 residues. Germline loops: CDR1 LGHDT, CDR2 YNNKEL (reference sequence). The germline V and J ends were trimmed by 1 base and 6 bases, with 6 bases remaining between them. In DNA form, the CDR3 reads TGTGCCAGCAGCCAAGGTTCCCATGGCTACACCTTC. It codes for CASSQGSHGYTF.

The rearrangement joins TRBV5-1 to TRBJ2-1, with 7 bases lining up with TRBD1. CDR3 length: 15 amino acids. The V segment lost 4 bases and the J segment 0 bases; nucleotides outside the gene matches: 4. Germline V gene sequence: CDR1 SGHRS, CDR2 YFSETQ. CDR3 region: CASSQGGNSYNEQFF. CDR3 bases: TGCGCCAGCAGCCAAGGGGGCAACTCCTACAATGAGCAGTTCTTC. Variable domain in full (rest from reference TRBV5-1 and TRBJ2-1): KAGVTQTPRYLIKTRGQQVTLSCSPISGHRSVSWYQQTPGQGLQFLFEYFSETQRNKGNFPGRFSGRQFSNSRSEMNVSTLELGDSALYLCASSQGGNSYNEQFFGPGTRLTVL.

This clonotype was seen a handful of times. The J gene is TRBJ2-2, the V gene TRBV30; maybe TRBD1 (6 bases). V was cut by 5 bases and J by 5 bases, with 9 bases left in between. The CDR3 contains 12 residues. The germline V gene has CDR1 GTSNPN and CDR2 SVGIG (reference sequence). In DNA, the CDR3 is TGTGCCTGGGGCCAGGGGACCGGGGAGCTGTTTTTT. Amino acids: CAWGQGTGELFF.